The rows below give T cell receptor beta chains drawn from one sample of a study of blood T cell repertoires in COVID-19. The table came from immunoSEQ multiplex PCR; TCRdb's copy has only in-frame clones and leaves some out. The sample lists fewer than 70,000 clones, more than 60% occurring once. Sequencing was performed on peripheral blood. The source of these receptors is a human donor in a cohort sampled during active COVID-19. CDR3s include the opening cysteine and the closing phenylalanine or tryptophan. The order of the fields is V gene, clone size, J gene, D gene, CDR3 DNA, CDR3 protein. D genes are given only for firm matches. Rows give clone size only sometimes, using once, few, many, or a class for an expanded clone.

v_call: TRBV7-6
clone_size: once
j_call: TRBJ2-7
d_call: TRBD2
cdr3_nt: TGTGCCAGCAGCCCCGGCGGGGGGGGTGTTTACGAGCAGTACTTC
cdr3_aa: CASSPGGGGVYEQYF

v_call: TRBV5-4
clone_size: .
j_call: TRBJ1-2
d_call: .
cdr3_nt: TGTGCCAGCAGCATGATGACAGGTACCTATGGCTACACCTTC
cdr3_aa: CASSMMTGTYGYTF

v_call: TRBV6-2/TRBV6-3
clone_size: .
j_call: TRBJ1-5
d_call: TRBD1
cdr3_nt: TGTGCCACCAGCCTTTGGACAGGGGTTAAGCAGCCCCAGCATTTT
cdr3_aa: CATSLWTGVKQPQHF

v_call: TRBV6-2/TRBV6-3
clone_size: .
j_call: TRBJ2-7
d_call: .
cdr3_nt: TGTGCCAGCAGTTACTCGGAGCAGGGCTACTACGAGCAGTACTTC
cdr3_aa: CASSYSEQGYYEQYF

v_call: TRBV4-3
clone_size: few
j_call: TRBJ2-7
d_call: .
cdr3_nt: TGCGCCAGCAGCCAAGTCGCTTTGGGAGCTGGGGAGCAGTACTTC
cdr3_aa: CASSQVALGAGEQYF

v_call: TRBV9
clone_size: few
j_call: TRBJ1-5
d_call: TRBD1
cdr3_nt: TGTGCCAGCAGCGCAACTGGACAGGGTAAAGGGCCCCAGCATTTT
cdr3_aa: CASSATGQGKGPQHF

v_call: TRBV4-3
clone_size: .
j_call: TRBJ2-2
d_call: .
cdr3_nt: TGCGCCAGCAGCCAAGACGGAGGGTGGGAGCTGTTTTTT
cdr3_aa: CASSQDGGWELFF

v_call: TRBV4-1
clone_size: .
j_call: TRBJ2-7
d_call: TRBD2
cdr3_nt: TGCGCCAGCAGCCAAGCCGGGACTAGCGGGTTCTACGAGCAGTACTTC
cdr3_aa: CASSQAGTSGFYEQYF

v_call: TRBV27
clone_size: .
j_call: TRBJ1-2
d_call: .
cdr3_nt: TGTGCCAGCAGTTTATCGGGGGTGTTCAGGGGCGCTAACTATGGCTACACCTTC
cdr3_aa: CASSLSGVFRGANYGYTF

v_call: TRBV2
clone_size: few
j_call: TRBJ2-7
d_call: .
cdr3_nt: TGTGCCAGCAGCCCCTGGCGGACATCCTACGAGCAGTACTTC
cdr3_aa: CASSPWRTSYEQYF

v_call: TRBV19
clone_size: .
j_call: TRBJ2-1
d_call: .
cdr3_nt: TGTGCCAGTAGTATGAGGGAGGGGGCCTACAATGAGCAGTTCTTC
cdr3_aa: CASSMREGAYNEQFF

v_call: TRBV5-4
clone_size: .
j_call: TRBJ1-4
d_call: .
cdr3_nt: TGTGCCAGCAGCGTTATAGGGGCAACTAATGAAAAACTGTTTTTT
cdr3_aa: CASSVIGATNEKLFF

v_call: TRBV24-1
clone_size: .
j_call: TRBJ2-3
d_call: TRBD1
cdr3_nt: TGTGCCACCAGTGATTTGCTCTACGGACAGGGTCTTTATACGCAGTATTTT
cdr3_aa: CATSDLLYGQGLYTQYF

v_call: TRBV2
clone_size: .
j_call: TRBJ2-7
d_call: .
cdr3_nt: TGTGCCAGCAGTTTTTATAGCAGCTTCTACGAGCAGTACTTC
cdr3_aa: CASSFYSSFYEQYF

v_call: TRBV7-2
clone_size: .
j_call: TRBJ1-1
d_call: .
cdr3_nt: TGTGCCAGCAGCTTTCAGGGACAGAACACTGAAGCTTTCTTT
cdr3_aa: CASSFQGQNTEAFF

v_call: TRBV11-2
clone_size: .
j_call: TRBJ1-6
d_call: .
cdr3_nt: TGTGCCAGCAGCTTAGAAAGACAGTGGAGCTCACCCCTCCACTTT
cdr3_aa: CASSLERQWSSPLHF

v_call: TRBV14
clone_size: .
j_call: TRBJ2-7
d_call: TRBD2
cdr3_nt: TGTGCCAGCAGCCCTCCCTCGGGGAGGGGTCCGCACAGCTCCTACGAGCAGTACTTC
cdr3_aa: CASSPPSGRGPHSSYEQYF

v_call: TRBV6-5
clone_size: .
j_call: TRBJ2-7
d_call: TRBD1
cdr3_nt: TGTGCCAGCAGGGGGACAGTTGTGAGTCGTGAGCAGTACTTC
cdr3_aa: CASRGTVVSREQYF

v_call: TRBV13
clone_size: .
j_call: TRBJ2-7
d_call: .
cdr3_nt: TGTGCCAGCAGCCCCGGGTTGTGGGAGCCAGATTACTACGAGCAGTACTTC
cdr3_aa: CASSPGLWEPDYYEQYF

v_call: TRBV3-1/TRBV3-2
clone_size: few
j_call: TRBJ1-2
d_call: .
cdr3_nt: TGTGCCAGCAGCCAAGGTATGGGGCCCTATGGCTACACCTTC
cdr3_aa: CASSQGMGPYGYTF

v_call: TRBV6-5
clone_size: .
j_call: TRBJ1-1
d_call: .
cdr3_nt: TGTGCCAGCAGTTACGTGGGGGGAAACACTGAAGCTTTCTTT
cdr3_aa: CASSYVGGNTEAFF

v_call: TRBV27
clone_size: .
j_call: TRBJ2-7
d_call: .
cdr3_nt: TGTGCCAGCAGTTTACAGGGGGGCCGCTCCTACGAGCAGTACTTC
cdr3_aa: CASSLQGGRSYEQYF

v_call: TRBV14
clone_size: .
j_call: TRBJ2-3
d_call: .
cdr3_nt: TGTGCCAGCAGCCATGATCTAGGCGCGGATACGCAGTATTTT
cdr3_aa: CASSHDLGADTQYF

v_call: TRBV28
clone_size: .
j_call: TRBJ1-6
d_call: TRBD1
cdr3_nt: TGTGCCAGCAGTCCAATGGGACAGGATAATTCACCCCTCCACTTT
cdr3_aa: CASSPMGQDNSPLHF

v_call: TRBV19
clone_size: .
j_call: TRBJ2-7
d_call: TRBD1
cdr3_nt: TGTGCCAGTAGTATGGTGGGGACAGGGTCCTACGAGCAGTACTTC
cdr3_aa: CASSMVGTGSYEQYF

v_call: TRBV7-2
clone_size: .
j_call: TRBJ2-4
d_call: .
cdr3_nt: TGTGCCAGCAGCTTGTCCCGGAAAAACATTCAGTACTTC
cdr3_aa: CASSLSRKNIQYF

v_call: TRBV27
clone_size: .
j_call: TRBJ2-3
d_call: .
cdr3_nt: TGTGCCAGCAGTTTAGACGGGGTCACAGATACGCAGTATTTT
cdr3_aa: CASSLDGVTDTQYF

v_call: TRBV7-2
clone_size: .
j_call: TRBJ1-1
d_call: .
cdr3_nt: TGTGCCAGCACCCCACAGTCCCAGGCCCGGGGCACTGAAGCTTTCTTT
cdr3_aa: CASTPQSQARGTEAFF

v_call: TRBV28
clone_size: .
j_call: TRBJ2-7
d_call: .
cdr3_nt: TGTGCCAGCTTCGGACTAACCAAACAGTACTTC
cdr3_aa: CASFGLTKQYF

v_call: TRBV28
clone_size: .
j_call: TRBJ1-1
d_call: TRBD1
cdr3_nt: TGTGCCAGCAGGCACAGGGGGGCCGGTTTCACAGCTTTCTTT
cdr3_aa: CASRHRGAGFTAFF

v_call: TRBV6-2/TRBV6-3
clone_size: .
j_call: TRBJ1-2
d_call: .
cdr3_nt: TGTGCCAGCAGCCATGACATCGGCATTAACTATGGCTACACCTTC
cdr3_aa: CASSHDIGINYGYTF

v_call: TRBV6-5
clone_size: .
j_call: TRBJ2-2
d_call: TRBD1
cdr3_nt: TGTGCCAGCAGTTTAGACAGGGGAAGCACCGGGGAGCTGTTTTTT
cdr3_aa: CASSLDRGSTGELFF

v_call: TRBV7-9
clone_size: once
j_call: TRBJ2-6
d_call: .
cdr3_nt: TGTGCCAGCAGCAGCACAACAGGGTCTAGTGGGGCCAACGTCCTGACTTTC
cdr3_aa: CASSSTTGSSGANVLTF

v_call: TRBV2
clone_size: .
j_call: TRBJ2-7
d_call: TRBD1
cdr3_nt: TGTGCCAGCACGGGACAGGGCTACGAGCAGTACTTC
cdr3_aa: CASTGQGYEQYF

v_call: TRBV30
clone_size: few
j_call: TRBJ2-7
d_call: .
cdr3_nt: TGTGCCTGGAATTTCGCCCTACGAGAGCAGTACTTC
cdr3_aa: CAWNFALREQYF

v_call: TRBV5-1
clone_size: .
j_call: TRBJ1-3
d_call: TRBD1
cdr3_nt: TGCGCCAGCAGCTTAACGGGACAGGCGGGAAACACCATATATTTT
cdr3_aa: CASSLTGQAGNTIYF

v_call: TRBV7-9
clone_size: .
j_call: TRBJ2-7
d_call: .
cdr3_nt: TGTGCCAGCAGCCCCCACGTGGGGAGCTCCTACGAGCAGTACTTC
cdr3_aa: CASSPHVGSSYEQYF

v_call: TRBV6-5
clone_size: .
j_call: TRBJ1-6
d_call: .
cdr3_nt: TGTGCCAGCACCGCGGGGTCCGGCGAACGGCCCCTCCACTTT
cdr3_aa: CASTAGSGERPLHF

v_call: TRBV2
clone_size: .
j_call: TRBJ2-7
d_call: .
cdr3_nt: TGTGCCAGCAGTGAAGAAGACTTCAGCTCCTACGAGCAGTACTTC
cdr3_aa: CASSEEDFSSYEQYF

v_call: TRBV4-3
clone_size: .
j_call: TRBJ2-7
d_call: .
cdr3_nt: TGCGCCAGCAGCCAAGATAGCCAGGGCTACGAGCAGTACTTC
cdr3_aa: CASSQDSQGYEQYF

v_call: TRBV19
clone_size: .
j_call: TRBJ2-1
d_call: TRBD2
cdr3_nt: TGTGCCAGTAGTCCGACTAGCGGGAGGGCCGGGGAGCAGTTCTTC
cdr3_aa: CASSPTSGRAGEQFF

v_call: TRBV25-1
clone_size: .
j_call: TRBJ2-5
d_call: TRBD2
cdr3_nt: TGTGCCAGCAGTGCCCTTGGACTAGCCGACCAAGAGACCCAGTACTTC
cdr3_aa: CASSALGLADQETQYF

v_call: TRBV6-5
clone_size: .
j_call: TRBJ1-4
d_call: .
cdr3_nt: TGTGCCAGCAGCCGAAGTCCCCCCCGAGATGAAAAACTGTTTTTT
cdr3_aa: CASSRSPPRDEKLFF

v_call: TRBV7-9
clone_size: .
j_call: TRBJ1-1
d_call: .
cdr3_nt: TGTGCCAGCAGCTTTACAGGGATGAACACTGAAGCTTTCTTT
cdr3_aa: CASSFTGMNTEAFF